The 3 T cell receptor beta chains below all came from one sample that was sequenced in a study of Graves' ophthalmopathy and Graves' hyperthyroidism. Amplification from RNA transcripts yielded the TCR beta CDR3 regions. HTBI-primed RT-PCR formed the first round, and a multiplex PCR formed the second. Each CDR3 protein is one row after TCRdb ran MiXCR on the multiplex PCR reads. Of roughly 480,000 distinct CDR3 sequences in the sample, over 13% were seen once. The sequenced sample consisted of blood. The receptors come from a woman in her thirties with Graves' ophthalmopathy.

This clonotype was counted ten times or more. The genes are TRBV18 and TRBJ2-5; 7 bases line up with TRBD1. Germline V CDR1 and CDR2: KGHSH, LQKENI. The length of the CDR3 is 13 residues. The V segment lost 6 bases and the J segment 3 bases; nucleotides outside the gene matches: 4. The CDR3 sequence is CASSSDREETQYF. CDR3 coding DNA: TGTGCCAGCTCCTCAGACAGGGAAGAGACCCAGTACTTC. The full variable domain, rest sourced from reference TRBV18 and TRBJ2-5, is NAGVMQNPRHLVRRRGQEARLRCSPMKGHSHVYWYRQLPEEGLKFMVYLQKENIIDESGMPKERFSAEFPKEGPSILRIQQVVRGDSAAYFCASSSDREETQYFGPGTRLLVL.

This clonotype has just one count. The gene calls are TRBV10-3 and TRBJ2-5; 8 bases fit TRBD2. The CDR3 runs 14 residues. Germline CDR1 is ENHRY and CDR2 is SYGVKD. V lost 4 bases to trimming and J lost 5 bases; unmatched junction nucleotides: 6. CDR3 sequence (DNA): TGTGCCATCAGTGTGGGACTAGTTGACGAGACCCAGTACTTC. It encodes CAISVGLVDETQYF.

This clonotype was counted many times. The V call is TRBV19, the J call TRBJ2-2; 9 bases line up with TRBD1. This CDR3 is 18 amino acids long. Germline CDR1 and CDR2: LNHDA and SQIVND (reference sequence). Losses at the gene ends were 6 bases for V and 3 bases for J; bases not matched to a gene: 14. This chain's CDR3 is CASSLTWDRDGYTGELFF. In DNA form, the CDR3 reads TGTGCCAGTAGCTTAACTTGGGACAGGGATGGGTACACCGGGGAGCTGTTTTTT. Looking up the rest from reference TRBV19 and TRBJ2-2 gives the full variable domain: DGGITQSPKYLFRKEGQNVTLSCEQNLNHDAMYWYRQDPGQGLRLIYYSQIVNDFQKGDIAEGYSVSREKKESFPLTVTSAQKNPTAFYLCASSLTWDRDGYTGELFFGEGSRLTVL.